One and the same sample provided the 7 T cell receptor beta chains below, sequenced in a study of T cells in Graves' hyperthyroidism and ophthalmopathy. Using RNA transcripts as the source, TCR beta CDR3 regions were amplified. The HTBI set primed first-round TCR CDR3 RT-PCR. TCRdb processed the multiplex PCR reads anew with MiXCR; each CDR3 protein has one entry. The table includes 500,000 to 700,000 distinct CDR3 sequences, about a sixth detected once. The sequenced material came from blood. The receptors originated from a woman aged 18 to 35 with Graves' hyperthyroidism.

As to this clonotype: Sequence at one end of the junction differs from germline and may be a read error. The chain is built from TRBV7-2 and TRBJ2-1; 9 bases align to TRBD2. This CDR3 is 18 amino acids long. Germline V gene sequence: CDR1 SGHTA, CDR2 FQGNSA. The CDR3 nucleotides read TGCGCCAGCAGCCAAGACCGGGATCTAGCGGGACCCTACAATGAGCAGTTCTTC. Translation gives CASSQDRDLAGPYNEQFF. The whole variable domain, filled in from reference TRBV7-2 and TRBJ2-1, reads GAGVSQSPSNKVTEKGKDVELRCDPISGHTALYWYRQSLGQGLEFLIYFQGNSAPDKSGLPSDRFSAERTGGSVSTLTIQRTQQEDSAVYLCASSQDRDLAGPYNEQFFGPGTRLTVL.

The V call is TRBV9, the J call TRBJ2-1; 9 nucleotides agree with TRBD2. CDR1 SGDLS and CDR2 YYNGEE come from the germline V gene. This CDR3 has 13 amino acids. The V gene end was trimmed by 3 bases and the J gene end by 7 bases; junction bases not matched to a gene: 2. The DNA for the CDR3 is TGTGCCAGCAGCGGTAGCGGGAGTAATGAGCAGTTCTTC. This encodes CASSGSGSNEQFF.

Ten or more counts support this clonotype. The chain carries TRBV2 and TRBJ2-1, with 7 bases fitting TRBD1. Germline V gene lookup returns CDR1 SNHLY and CDR2 FYNNEI. The CDR3 sequence is 13 residues long. Losses at the gene ends were 6 bases for V and 5 bases for J; bases not matched to a gene: 4. CDR3 nucleotide sequence: TGTGCCAGCAGCCCCACAGGGGACAATGAGCAGTTCTTC. Translation gives CASSPTGDNEQFF.

This clonotype was picked up a small number of times. The gene calls are TRBV6-4 and TRBJ2-2; no definite D call. CDR3 size: 13 residues. Germline V gives CDR1 MRHNA, CDR2 SNTAGT. Trimming left V 2 bases short and J 2 bases short, with 3 bases between. CDR3 sequence (DNA): TGTGCCAGCAGTGACCCTAACACCGGGGAGCTGTTTTTT. This sequence encodes CASSDPNTGELFF.

This clonotype was observed at least ten times. The chain links TRBV10-3 to TRBJ2-5; perhaps TRBD2 as D (5 bases). Germline assignment: CDR1 ENHRY and CDR2 SYGVKD. The V end lost 2 bases, the J end lost 3 bases, and 10 bases lay between the germline ends. The CDR3 is 14 residues long. The CDR3 bases are TGTGCCATCAGTGAGAATGACGGGAAAGAGACCCAGTACTTC. It translates to CAISENDGKETQYF.

This clonotype was observed a single time. This chain links TRBV6-2 or TRBV6-3 with TRBJ1-1, with D possibly TRBD1 on 5 matching bases. CDR3 size: 14 residues. The germline V and J ends were trimmed by 6 bases and 1 base, with 12 bases remaining between them. Germline V gene lookup returns CDR1 MNHEY and CDR2 SVGEGT. The CDR3 DNA is TGTGCCAGCAGCACGGGACCGAGGAACACTGAAGCTTTCTTT. As protein: CASSTGPRNTEAFF.

This clonotype was counted many times. J is TRBJ2-7 and V is TRBV2, with 8 bases that match TRBD1. From germline, CDR1 is SNHLY and CDR2 FYNNEI. The CDR3 has 14 amino acids. V shed 7 bases and J 3 bases; nucleotides not matched to a gene: 8. CDR3: CASTNGQGIYEQYF. For the CDR3, the DNA is TGTGCCAGCACCAACGGACAGGGAATCTACGAGCAGTACTTC.